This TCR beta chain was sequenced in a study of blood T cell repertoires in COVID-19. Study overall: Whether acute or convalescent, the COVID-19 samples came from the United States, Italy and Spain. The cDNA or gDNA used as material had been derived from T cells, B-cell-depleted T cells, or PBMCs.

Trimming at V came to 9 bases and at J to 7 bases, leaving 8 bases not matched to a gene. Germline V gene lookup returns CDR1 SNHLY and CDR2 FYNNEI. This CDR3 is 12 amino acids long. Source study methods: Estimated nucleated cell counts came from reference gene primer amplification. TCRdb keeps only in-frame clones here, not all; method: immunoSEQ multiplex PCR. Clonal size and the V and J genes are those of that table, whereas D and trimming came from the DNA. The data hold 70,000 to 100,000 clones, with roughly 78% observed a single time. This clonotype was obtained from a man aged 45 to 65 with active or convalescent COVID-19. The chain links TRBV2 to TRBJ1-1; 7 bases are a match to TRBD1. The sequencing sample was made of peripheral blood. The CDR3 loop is CARLQGNLEAFF. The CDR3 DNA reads TGTGCCAGACTACAGGGGAATCTTGAAGCTTTCTTT.